This is a list of T cell receptor beta chains from one sample in a study of CD8 T cells in ankylosing spondylitis. TCRdb reprocessed the 5' RACE reads via MiXCR and lists one record per CDR3 protein. This table holds about 480,000 distinct CDR3 sequences, 17% found once. The sequencing input was blood, either unsorted or a sorted T cell fraction (not recorded which). These receptors were obtained from a male donor with ankylosing spondylitis. Both conserved end residues are part of each CDR3. Each record gives: CDR3 protein, CDR3 DNA, clone size, D gene, V gene, J gene. The D gene is left open where the match is weak. For some rows the clone size is stated as once, few or many, or as a class when expanded; others skip it.

CDR3 protein: CASSPRLMDNEQFF
CDR3 DNA: TGTGCCAGCAGTCCCAGGCTGATGGACAATGAGCAGTTCTTC
clone size: once
D gene: -
V gene: TRBV6-2/TRBV6-3
J gene: TRBJ2-1

CDR3 protein: CASSHRGGNEKLFF
CDR3 DNA: TGTGCCAGCAGTCACAGGGGCGGTAATGAAAAACTGTTTTTT
clone size: few
D gene: TRBD1
V gene: TRBV2
J gene: TRBJ1-4

CDR3 protein: CASSLTGTGSNQPQHF
CDR3 DNA: TGTGCCAGCTCACTTACCGGGACAGGGAGCAATCAGCCCCAGCATTTT
clone size: few
D gene: TRBD1
V gene: TRBV18
J gene: TRBJ1-5

CDR3 protein: CASSQWADSNQPQHF
CDR3 DNA: TGTGCCAGCAGCCAATGGGCAGATAGCAATCAGCCCCAGCATTTT
clone size: few
D gene: -
V gene: TRBV3-1
J gene: TRBJ1-5

CDR3 protein: CASSSRRGNQPQHF
CDR3 DNA: TGTGCCAGCAGCTCCCGCAGGGGCAATCAGCCCCAGCATTTT
clone size: -
D gene: -
V gene: TRBV13
J gene: TRBJ1-5

CDR3 protein: CASSPGLTADTQYF
CDR3 DNA: TGTGCCAGCAGCCCGGGACTTACGGCAGATACGCAGTATTTT
clone size: few
D gene: -
V gene: TRBV11-3
J gene: TRBJ2-3

CDR3 protein: CATQMALRTGELFF
CDR3 DNA: TGTGCCACCCAGATGGCGTTACGGACCGGGGAGCTGTTTTTT
clone size: many
D gene: -
V gene: TRBV12-3/TRBV12-4
J gene: TRBJ2-2

CDR3 protein: CASSLSRGNQPQHF
CDR3 DNA: TGTGCCAGCAGCTTGAGCAGGGGCAATCAGCCCCAGCATTTT
clone size: -
D gene: -
V gene: TRBV5-6
J gene: TRBJ1-5

CDR3 protein: CSARDWKTQYF
CDR3 DNA: TGCAGTGCTAGAGATTGGAAGACCCAGTACTTC
clone size: many
D gene: -
V gene: TRBV20-1
J gene: TRBJ2-5

CDR3 protein: CASSSLAEASYEQYF
CDR3 DNA: TGTGCCAGCAGCAGTCTGGCGGAGGCGTCCTACGAGCAGTACTTC
clone size: few
D gene: -
V gene: TRBV6-1
J gene: TRBJ2-7

CDR3 protein: CSAPPAPQRTSTDTQYF
CDR3 DNA: TGCAGTGCTCCCCCGGCGCCGCAACGGACTAGCACAGATACGCAGTATTTT
clone size: many
D gene: -
V gene: TRBV20-1
J gene: TRBJ2-3

CDR3 protein: CASSLRPVSSPLHF
CDR3 DNA: TGTGCCAGCAGCCTCAGACCCGTTAGTTCACCCCTCCACTTT
clone size: -
D gene: -
V gene: TRBV7-2
J gene: TRBJ1-6

CDR3 protein: CASSLGWERNTEAFF
CDR3 DNA: TGTGCCAGCAGTTTAGGGTGGGAAAGGAACACTGAAGCTTTCTTT
clone size: -
D gene: -
V gene: TRBV12-3/TRBV12-4
J gene: TRBJ1-1

CDR3 protein: CASSSGISNQPQHF
CDR3 DNA: TGTGCCAGCAGCTCGGGCATTAGCAATCAGCCCCAGCATTTT
clone size: -
D gene: -
V gene: TRBV2
J gene: TRBJ1-5

CDR3 protein: CASSKTGPTYEQYF
CDR3 DNA: TGTGCCAGCAGCAAGACAGGCCCTACCTACGAGCAGTACTTC
clone size: few
D gene: -
V gene: TRBV7-9
J gene: TRBJ2-7

CDR3 protein: CASSYSAQGENNEQFF
CDR3 DNA: TGTGCCAGCAGTTACTCCGCGCAGGGTGAAAACAATGAGCAGTTCTTC
clone size: few
D gene: -
V gene: TRBV6-5
J gene: TRBJ2-1

CDR3 protein: CAISEGGEYQPQHF
CDR3 DNA: TGTGCCATCAGTGAGGGCGGAGAATATCAGCCCCAGCATTTT
clone size: -
D gene: -
V gene: TRBV10-3
J gene: TRBJ1-5

CDR3 protein: CASSPGQGRAYEQYF
CDR3 DNA: TGTGCCAGCAGCCCTGGACAGGGTCGGGCCTACGAGCAGTACTTC
clone size: few
D gene: TRBD1
V gene: TRBV5-5
J gene: TRBJ2-7

CDR3 protein: CASSINREYEQYF
CDR3 DNA: TGTGCCAGCAGCATTAACAGGGAATACGAGCAGTACTTC
clone size: medium-sized
D gene: -
V gene: TRBV7-6
J gene: TRBJ2-7

CDR3 protein: CASRATSGRTNEQYF
CDR3 DNA: TGTGCCAGCAGGGCGACTAGCGGGAGAACCAACGAGCAGTACTTC
clone size: few
D gene: TRBD2
V gene: TRBV2
J gene: TRBJ2-7

CDR3 protein: CASSQVGTSQPQHF
CDR3 DNA: TGCGCCAGCAGCCAAGTCGGGACGAGTCAGCCCCAGCATTTT
clone size: few
D gene: -
V gene: TRBV4-1
J gene: TRBJ1-5

CDR3 protein: CASNRQGAYEQYF
CDR3 DNA: TGTGCCAGCAACCGACAGGGGGCCTACGAGCAGTACTTC
clone size: -
D gene: TRBD1
V gene: TRBV6-2/TRBV6-3
J gene: TRBJ2-7

CDR3 protein: CASSQDGREGTDTQYF
CDR3 DNA: TGTGCCAGCAGCCAGGATGGTAGGGAGGGGACAGATACGCAGTATTTT
clone size: -
D gene: TRBD2
V gene: TRBV4-2
J gene: TRBJ2-3

CDR3 protein: CASSLGWAGLETQYF
CDR3 DNA: TGTGCCAGCAGCCTGGGATGGGCAGGCCTTGAGACCCAGTACTTC
clone size: few
D gene: -
V gene: TRBV7-2
J gene: TRBJ2-5

CDR3 protein: CASRSSGSTGEQYF
CDR3 DNA: TGTGCCAGCAGATCCAGCGGGAGTACCGGCGAGCAGTACTTC
clone size: few
D gene: TRBD2
V gene: TRBV12-3/TRBV12-4
J gene: TRBJ2-7

CDR3 protein: CASSKTDYEQYF
CDR3 DNA: TGTGCCAGCAGCAAGACGGACTACGAGCAGTACTTC
clone size: few
D gene: -
V gene: TRBV7-2
J gene: TRBJ2-7

CDR3 protein: CSAKDRGMGQFF
CDR3 DNA: TGCAGTGCTAAGGACAGGGGGATGGGGCAGTTCTTC
clone size: few
D gene: TRBD1
V gene: TRBV20-1
J gene: TRBJ2-1

CDR3 protein: CASSPRTSGGKETQYF
CDR3 DNA: TGTGCCAGCAGCCCCCGGACTAGCGGGGGAAAAGAGACCCAGTACTTC
clone size: -
D gene: TRBD2
V gene: TRBV7-2
J gene: TRBJ2-5

CDR3 protein: CASSPGQTFLGEQYF
CDR3 DNA: TGTGCCAGCAGCCCGGGACAAACTTTTCTGGGGGAGCAGTACTTC
clone size: -
D gene: -
V gene: TRBV7-2
J gene: TRBJ2-7

CDR3 protein: CASSKGQALLYSNQPQHF
CDR3 DNA: TGTGCCAGCAGCAAGGGACAAGCCCTCCTTTATAGCAATCAGCCCCAGCATTTT
clone size: -
D gene: -
V gene: TRBV7-8
J gene: TRBJ1-5

CDR3 protein: CASSPDGQQYF
CDR3 DNA: TGTGCCAGCTCACCCGACGGCCAGCAGTACTTC
clone size: few
D gene: -
V gene: TRBV18
J gene: TRBJ2-7

CDR3 protein: CSVVRDSKTSSTDTQYF
CDR3 DNA: TGCAGCGTTGTTCGGGACAGTAAGACCTCAAGCACAGATACGCAGTATTTT
clone size: -
D gene: TRBD1
V gene: TRBV29-1
J gene: TRBJ2-3

CDR3 protein: CASSFRYLHTAGVDTGELFF
CDR3 DNA: TGTGCCAGCAGCTTCCGTTACCTCCACACAGCGGGAGTGGACACCGGGGAGCTGTTTTTT
clone size: -
D gene: TRBD2
V gene: TRBV11-1
J gene: TRBJ2-2

CDR3 protein: CASSQSIVKAQYF
CDR3 DNA: TGCGCCAGCAGCCAATCTATAGTGAAGGCCCAGTACTTC
clone size: -
D gene: -
V gene: TRBV4-1
J gene: TRBJ2-5

CDR3 protein: CAISEGLAYNEQFF
CDR3 DNA: TGTGCCATCAGTGAGGGACTAGCCTACAATGAGCAGTTCTTC
clone size: -
D gene: TRBD2
V gene: TRBV10-3
J gene: TRBJ2-1

CDR3 protein: CASSLGQDRNTEAFF
CDR3 DNA: TGCGCCAGCAGCTTGGGACAAGACAGGAACACTGAAGCTTTCTTT
clone size: many
D gene: -
V gene: TRBV5-1
J gene: TRBJ1-1

CDR3 protein: CASSVDGQAASPLHF
CDR3 DNA: TGTGCCAGCAGCGTAGATGGGCAGGCGGCATCACCCCTCCACTTT
clone size: -
D gene: -
V gene: TRBV9
J gene: TRBJ1-6

CDR3 protein: CASSEPGTSVAYEQYF
CDR3 DNA: TGTGCCAGCAGTGAACCTGGGACTAGCGTTGCCTACGAGCAGTACTTC
clone size: -
D gene: TRBD2
V gene: TRBV6-1
J gene: TRBJ2-7

CDR3 protein: CASSGRWTEAFF
CDR3 DNA: TGTGCCAGCAGCGGCCGGTGGACTGAAGCTTTCTTT
clone size: -
D gene: -
V gene: TRBV11-1
J gene: TRBJ1-1

CDR3 protein: CSTGSPTDEQFF
CDR3 DNA: TGCAGCACCGGGTCCCCGACAGATGAGCAGTTCTTC
clone size: many
D gene: -
V gene: TRBV29-1
J gene: TRBJ2-1